Shown below are 29 T cell receptor beta chains from a single sample sequenced in a study of cytomegalovirus exposure and HLA in healthy donors. Sequencing was performed with immunoSEQ multiplex PCR; in TCRdb, only in-frame clones are kept and a portion is missing. Counted here are roughly 62,000 clones, 91% occurring once; the ten biggest clones make up 2.2%. Material: PBMCs. These receptors were collected from a woman in her 30s in good health and CMV-seronegative.

This clone has only one observation. J is TRBJ1-1 and V is TRBV29-1, with no clear D. The CDR3 totals 11 residues. V dropped 4 bases and J dropped 1 base, with 4 bases sitting between them. CDR1 and CDR2 (germline): SQVTM, ANQGSEA. The CDR3 sequence is CSVGANTEAFF. The CDR3 coding sequence is TGCAGCGTTGGGGCGAACACTGAAGCTTTCTTT. The full variable domain, with the rest looked up from reference TRBV29-1 and TRBJ1-1, is SAVISQKPSRDICQRGTSLTIQCQVDSQVTMMFWYRQQPGQSLTLIATANQGSEATYESGFVIDKFPISRPNLTFSTLTVSNMSPEDSSIYLCSVGANTEAFFGQGTRLTVV.

This chain joins TRBV5-1 and TRBJ2-3; D unclear. V was pared by 0 bases and J by 7 bases, with 12 bases between. The CDR3 is made up of 14 amino acids. From germline, CDR1 is SGHRS and CDR2 YFSETQ. CDR3: CASSLGQFEYTQYF. The CDR3 region has the DNA TGCGCCAGCAGCTTGGGGCAGTTTGAATATACGCAGTATTTT. The whole variable domain, filled in from reference TRBV5-1 and TRBJ2-3, reads KAGVTQTPRYLIKTRGQQVTLSCSPISGHRSVSWYQQTPGQGLQFLFEYFSETQRNKGNFPGRFSGRQFSNSRSEMNVSTLELGDSALYLCASSLGQFEYTQYFGPGTRLTVL.

Here the CDR3 DNA reads TGTGCCAGCAGCGTAGTGGGGGAGGCCACTAATGAGCAGTTCTTC. Amino acid sequence: CASSVVGEATNEQFF. The V and J genes are TRBV9 and TRBJ2-1; tentatively, D is TRBD2 (6 bases). The CDR3 spans 15 residues. CDR1 SGDLS and CDR2 YYNGEE come from the germline V gene. Trimming cost V 0 bases and J 7 bases, with 14 bases left between them.

The table lists this clone with a count of one. The chain uses TRBV5-1 and TRBJ2-2; D is uncertain. With 0 bases removed from V and 2 bases from J, the gap between germline ends came to 5 bases. This CDR3 is 14 amino acids long. Looked up from germline, CDR1 is SGHRS and CDR2 is YFSETQ. In nucleotides, the CDR3 is TGCGCCAGCAGCTTGGGAGGTAACACCGGGGAGCTGTTTTTT. Its translation is CASSLGGNTGELFF.

The V gene is TRBV2, the J gene TRBJ2-3, with TRBD2 matching over 7 bases. J gave up 4 bases and V 2 bases, and 9 bases lay outside the gene matches. The length of the CDR3 is 16 residues. Germline V lookup: CDR1 SNHLY, CDR2 FYNNEI. For the CDR3, the DNA is TGTGCCAGCAGTGAACTGGCGGGGGTGGGCGCAGATACGCAGTATTTT. It specifies CASSELAGVGADTQYF.

CDR3 sequence: CASSQTSGRASETQYF. In DNA form, the CDR3 reads TGTGCCAGCTCACAGACTAGCGGGAGGGCCAGTGAGACCCAGTACTTC. J is TRBJ2-5 and V is TRBV18, with TRBD2 identical over 14 bases. There are 16 residues in the CDR3. J was trimmed by 5 bases and V by 4 bases; bases with no gene match: 6. Germline-derived CDR1 and CDR2 are KGHSH and LQKENI.

In its sample, this clone was seen once. CDR3 in amino acids: CASSQAGGVQGEKLFF. CDR3 coding DNA: TGCGCCAGCAGCCAAGCAGGAGGCGTACAAGGTGAAAAACTGTTTTTT. The chain joins TRBV4-1 to TRBJ1-4; D is unresolved. Germline V gene lookup returns CDR1 MGHRA and CDR2 YSYEKL. The CDR3 spans 16 residues. Between the trimmed V and J ends, which lost 1 base and 7 bases, there was a span of 16 bases.

The V gene is TRBV7-2, the J gene TRBJ2-1, with D unresolved. Trimming pared 3 bases from V and 9 bases from J, leaving 12 bases between. This CDR3 has 13 amino acids. Germline loops: CDR1 SGHTA, CDR2 FQGNSA. The CDR3 is CASSFTELSEQFF. CDR3 bases: TGTGCCAGCAGCTTTACCGAGCTTAGTGAGCAGTTCTTC. Filled out from reference TRBV7-2 and TRBJ2-1, the complete variable domain reads GAGVSQSPSNKVTEKGKDVELRCDPISGHTALYWYRQSLGQGLEFLIYFQGNSAPDKSGLPSDRFSAERTGGSVSTLTIQRTQQEDSAVYLCASSFTELSEQFFGPGTRLTVL.

J is TRBJ2-1 and V is TRBV5-8; possible D gene TRBD1, 6 bases. Per the germline V gene, CDR1 is SGHTS and CDR2 is YDEGEE. Trimming left V 6 bases short and J 0 bases short, with 13 bases between. This CDR3 spans 15 amino acids. CDR3 in amino acids: CASTKTGRSYNEQFF. CDR3 sequence (DNA): TGTGCCAGCACAAAAACAGGGCGCTCCTACAATGAGCAGTTCTTC. Full variable domain (outside the CDR3, taken from reference TRBV5-8 and TRBJ2-1): EAGVTQSPTHLIKTRGQQATLRCSPISGHTSVYWYQQALGLGLQFLLWYDEGEERNRGNFPPRFSGRQFPNYSSELNVNALELEDSALYLCASTKTGRSYNEQFFGPGTRLTVL.

The gene calls are TRBV4-1 and TRBJ2-7, with 7 bases aligning to TRBD1. The CDR3 is 15 residues long. Germline lookup yields CDR1 MGHRA and CDR2 YSYEKL. V gave up 5 bases and J gave up 0 bases; unmatched junction bases: 7. Written as DNA, the CDR3 is TGCGCCAGCAGCTTCCGGGACAGTGTCTCCTACGAGCAGTACTTC. Protein: CASSFRDSVSYEQYF.

The table lists this clone with a count of one. The J gene is TRBJ2-3, the V gene TRBV6-1; possible D gene TRBD2, 6 bases. The CDR3 totals 14 residues. V was clipped by 2 bases and J by 4 bases, with 10 bases between them. CDR1 and CDR2 (germline): MNHNS, SASEGT. The CDR3 reads CASSEPGSSDTQYF. The CDR3, as DNA: TGTGCCAGCAGTGAACCCGGGAGTTCAGATACGCAGTATTTT.

This chain's CDR3 is CASSKDRGIYGYTF. The DNA of the CDR3 is TGTGCCAGCAGCAAAGACAGGGGGATCTATGGCTACACCTTC. The chain uses TRBV5-8 and TRBJ1-2, with 9 bases identical to TRBD1. Per the germline V gene, CDR1 is SGHTS and CDR2 is YDEGEE. The CDR3 sequence is 14 residues long. Trimming removed 4 bases from V and 4 bases from J; junction bases left unmatched: 5.

The gene calls are TRBV5-1 and TRBJ1-1; D might be TRBD1 (6 bases). The V gene's germline CDR1 is SGHRS and CDR2 YFSETQ. The CDR3 runs 13 residues. Trimming took off 0 bases at V and 6 bases at J, with 9 bases between the two ends. The DNA of the CDR3 is TGCGCCAGCAGCTTGGGGGGGCAGTCTGAAGCTTTCTTT. As protein: CASSLGGQSEAFF.

A few counts support this clone. The genes are TRBV6-1 and TRBJ2-7; 9 bases align to TRBD1. This CDR3 contains 14 residues. The germline V gene has CDR1 MNHNS and CDR2 SASEGT. With 6 bases clipped from V and 7 bases from J, the junction kept 10 bases outside the gene matches. The CDR3 DNA reads as TGTGCCAGCAGCCGACAGGGGGACCTTCGGGAGCAGTACTTC. It is translated as CASSRQGDLREQYF.

V and J are TRBV5-1 and TRBJ1-3, with TRBD1 matching 7 bases. This CDR3 comprises 17 residues. Per germline, CDR1 SGHRS and CDR2 YFSETQ. V trimming: 0 bases; J trimming: 1 base; junction bases outside the gene matches: 7. CDR3: CASSLDPTGASGNTIYF. The DNA of the CDR3 is TGCGCCAGCAGCTTGGACCCAACAGGGGCATCTGGAAACACCATATATTTT.

The chain recombines TRBV7-2 with TRBJ1-2; perhaps TRBD1 as D (5 bases). CDR1 and CDR2 (germline): SGHTA, FQGNSA. The V end lost 5 bases, the J end lost 7 bases, and 17 bases lay between the germline ends. The CDR3 is 14 amino acids. The CDR3 protein is CASSPGGVGRGYTF. DNA for the CDR3: TGTGCCAGCAGCCCGGGGGGGGTAGGCCGTGGCTACACCTTC.

The chain is built from TRBV9 and TRBJ2-5; TRBD2 matches at 16 bases. This CDR3 spans 16 amino acids. Germline V gives CDR1 SGDLS, CDR2 YYNGEE. V trimming: 3 bases; J trimming: 5 bases; junction bases outside the gene matches: 4. The CDR3 nucleotides are TGTGCCAGCAGCGCGGGACTAGCGGGAGGGCTGGAGACCCAGTACTTC. Translating it yields CASSAGLAGGLETQYF.

This clone was observed once. CDR3 nucleotide sequence: TGTGCCAGCAGATCAGGGGGACATGGCTACACCTTC. It codes for CASRSGGHGYTF. This sequence joins TRBV6-1 and TRBJ1-2, with TRBD1 identical over 7 bases. The CDR3 runs 12 residues. The V segment lost 6 bases and the J segment 6 bases; nucleotides outside the gene matches: 4. Germline CDR1 MNHNS, CDR2 SASEGT.

The chain combines TRBV18 with TRBJ1-3, with 7 bases that match TRBD1. CDR1 is KGHSH, CDR2 LQKENI, per germline. The junction had 7 bases not matched to a gene; V was cut back by 2 bases and J by 0 bases. The CDR3 has 17 amino acids. This chain's CDR3 is CASSPVEGASSGNTIYF. CDR3 DNA sequence: TGTGCCAGCTCACCAGTAGAGGGGGCTTCCTCTGGAAACACCATATATTTT.

V is TRBV6-5 and J is TRBJ2-2; tentatively, D is TRBD1 (5 bases). The CDR3 loop spans 15 amino acids. Germline-derived CDR1 and CDR2 are MNHEY and SVGAGI. Trimming removed 5 bases from V and 4 bases from J, with 14 bases in between. CDR3 DNA sequence: TGTGCCAGCAGTGTTTGGGGCCTTGGCACCGGGGAGCTGTTTTTT. This encodes CASSVWGLGTGELFF.

The gene calls are TRBV29-1 and TRBJ1-2, with a tentative D call TRBD1 (5 bases). Per the germline V gene, CDR1 is SQVTM and CDR2 is ANQGSEA. This CDR3 is built from 13 residues. V was shortened by 4 bases and J by 4 bases, with 13 bases between the two germline ends. CDR3 in DNA: TGCAGCGTTGGGGGCGGGGACGGCTATGGCTACACCTTC. Amino acids: CSVGGGDGYGYTF.

This clone was counted once. V usage is TRBV4-2 and J usage is TRBJ2-7; TRBD1 matches 10 bases. The CDR3 covers 18 residues. Germline V gene data show CDR1 as LGHNA and CDR2 as YNFKEQ. The trim removed 6 bases at V and 5 bases at J, leaving 19 bases unmatched. This CDR3 reads CASSHIPNSDRGFHEQYF. The CDR3 DNA reads as TGTGCCAGCAGTCACATCCCCAACTCGGACAGGGGGTTCCACGAGCAGTACTTC.

The J gene is TRBJ2-7, the V gene TRBV27, with 7 bases fitting TRBD1. The CDR3 contains 14 residues. Germline V gives CDR1 MNHEY, CDR2 SMNVEV (reference sequence). Unmatched junction bases numbered 7, after V lost 5 bases and J lost 3 bases. CDR3 DNA: TGTGCCAGCAGTGTCAGACAGGGATACTACGAGCAGTACTTC. Its protein is CASSVRQGYYEQYF.

The V and J genes are TRBV6-1 and TRBJ1-4; 9 nucleotides align to TRBD1. The junction had 4 bases not matched to a gene; V was cut back by 4 bases and J by 7 bases. The CDR3 is 14 residues long. Germline V CDR1 and CDR2: MNHNS, SASEGT. In nucleotides, the CDR3 is TGTGCCAGCAGTGGAGGACAGGGGAGTGAAAAACTGTTTTTT. It codes for CASSGGQGSEKLFF.

This chain uses TRBV14 with TRBJ1-1; D gene uncertain. Trimming stripped 0 bases from V and 7 bases from J, with 12 bases between. CDR1 is SGHDN and CDR2 is FVKESK in the germline V gene. The CDR3 length is 14 residues. CDR3 amino acids: CASSQDYRRDEAFF. In DNA form, the CDR3 reads TGTGCCAGCAGCCAAGACTATCGACGGGATGAAGCTTTCTTT.

The V call is TRBV7-9, the J call TRBJ2-1; tentative D call: TRBD2 (6 bases). The CDR3 contains 13 residues. The germline gives CDR1 SEHNR, CDR2 FQNEAQ (reference sequence). V lost 9 bases and J lost 6, with 15 bases in between. CDR3 protein: CASKGTGFNEQFF. CDR3 nucleotides: TGTGCCAGTAAGGGGACTGGATTCAATGAGCAGTTCTTC. Looking up the rest from reference TRBV7-9 and TRBJ2-1 gives the full variable domain: DTGVSQNPRHKITKRGQNVTFRCDPISEHNRLYWYRQTLGQGPEFLTYFQNEAQLEKSRLLSDRFSAERPKGSFSTLEIQRTEQGDSAMYLCASKGTGFNEQFFGPGTRLTVL.

In nucleotides, the CDR3 is TGCAGCGTTGAAGGGCCACGGGACAGGGCGCGAAACACCATATATTTT. This encodes CSVEGPRDRARNTIYF. The chain combines TRBV29-1 with TRBJ1-3; 9 bases are shared with TRBD1. CDR3 length: 16 amino acids. Trimming cost V 1 base and J 5 bases; bases outside gene matches: 9. In germline, CDR1 is SQVTM, CDR2 ANQGSEA.

This clone has a handful of counts. The chain is built from TRBV16 and TRBJ1-4; D gene ambiguous. V was shortened by 0 bases and J by 5 bases, with 4 bases between the two germline ends. CDR3 length: 13 amino acids. Germline assignment: CDR1 KGHSY and CDR2 FQNENV. This CDR3 reads CASSQSRNEKLFF. CDR3 coding DNA: TGTGCCAGCAGCCAATCGCGGAATGAAAAACTGTTTTTT.

This rearrangement joins TRBV9 to TRBJ1-4; D uncertain. Germline V gene sequence: CDR1 SGDLS, CDR2 YYNGEE. With 0 bases removed from V and 1 base from J, the gap between germline ends came to 13 bases. There are 17 residues in the CDR3. DNA for the CDR3: TGTGCCAGCAGCGTAGCCCCGGGGAGAGGAACTAATGAAAAACTGTTTTTT. It encodes CASSVAPGRGTNEKLFF.